The rows below give T cell receptor beta chains drawn from one sample of a study of blood T cell repertoires in COVID-19. Sequenced by immunoSEQ multiplex PCR; TCRdb stores in-frame clones only, minus some. The table includes fewer than 70,000 clones, about 82% detected once. The sequenced sample consisted of peripheral blood. The receptor source for this set is a man in his fifties with acute or convalescent COVID-19. Both conserved end residues are part of each CDR3. Fields, in order: clone size, D gene, V gene, J gene, CDR3 protein, CDR3 DNA. The D gene is left open where the match is weak. Not every row has a clone size; where given, it reads once, few, many or a size class.

few,TRBD2,TRBV7-2,TRBJ2-2,CASSLRTSGGAGELFF,TGTGCCAGCAGCTTACGGACTAGCGGGGGCGCCGGGGAGCTGTTTTTT
-,-,TRBV6-6,TRBJ1-2,CASSYDGGLSYGYTF,TGTGCCAGCAGTTACGACGGGGGATTGAGCTATGGCTACACCTTC
-,TRBD2,TRBV10-2,TRBJ2-3,CASSPLAGATDTQYF,TGCGCCAGCAGCCCCCTAGCGGGGGCCACAGATACGCAGTATTTT
once,-,TRBV11-3,TRBJ2-1,CASSWGVGYNEQFF,TGTGCCAGCTCTTGGGGGGTAGGATACAATGAGCAGTTCTTC
-,-,TRBV6-5,TRBJ2-7,CASRDKANYEQYF,TGTGCCAGCAGAGACAAGGCGAACTACGAGCAGTACTTC
-,TRBD2,TRBV29-1,TRBJ2-7,CSVVPSGAYEQYF,TGCAGCGTTGTTCCTAGCGGGGCCTACGAGCAGTACTTC
-,TRBD2,TRBV27,TRBJ2-1,CASSLYGLAGVEQFF,TGTGCCAGCAGTTTATACGGACTAGCGGGAGTTGAGCAGTTCTTC
-,-,TRBV5-1,TRBJ2-6,CASSVLATGANVLTF,TGCGCCAGCAGCGTGTTAGCGACTGGGGCCAACGTCCTGACTTTC
-,TRBD1,TRBV6-6,TRBJ1-5,CASSSGQGNQPQHF,TGTGCCAGCAGTTCCGGACAGGGGAATCAGCCCCAGCATTTT
-,-,TRBV9,TRBJ1-3,CASSVGGGQSLGNTIYF,TGTGCCAGCAGCGTAGGAGGAGGGCAATCACTCGGAAACACCATATATTTT
-,-,TRBV11-2,TRBJ1-1,CASSSTGTYAFF,TGTGCCAGCAGTTCGACCGGGACATATGCTTTCTTT
-,-,TRBV21-1,TRBJ2-5,CASSDRLAPVQETQYF,TGTGCCAGCAGCGACCGACTAGCACCAGTTCAAGAGACCCAGTACTTC
-,-,TRBV6-1,TRBJ2-2,CASSETRDNLLNTGELFF,TGTGCCAGCAGTGAAACCCGGGACAACCTACTGAACACCGGGGAGCTGTTTTTT
once,TRBD2,TRBV3-1/TRBV3-2,TRBJ2-7,CASSRGGPTYEQYF,TGTGCCAGCAGCCGCGGGGGGCCTACCTACGAGCAGTACTTC
-,-,TRBV15,TRBJ2-3,CATSGLSGADTQYF,TGTGCCACCAGCGGCCTGTCGGGGGCAGATACGCAGTATTTT
-,TRBD1,TRBV2,TRBJ1-2,CASGRRGWGGYTF,TGTGCCAGCGGACGCAGGGGGTGGGGCGGCTACACCTTC
-,-,TRBV11-2,TRBJ1-5,CASSLGGGFGNQPQHF,TGTGCCAGCAGCTTAGGAGGTGGGTTCGGCAATCAGCCCCAGCATTTT
-,-,TRBV19,TRBJ1-1,CASSTFGQYTEAFF,TGTGCCAGTAGCACATTTGGACAGTACACTGAAGCTTTCTTT